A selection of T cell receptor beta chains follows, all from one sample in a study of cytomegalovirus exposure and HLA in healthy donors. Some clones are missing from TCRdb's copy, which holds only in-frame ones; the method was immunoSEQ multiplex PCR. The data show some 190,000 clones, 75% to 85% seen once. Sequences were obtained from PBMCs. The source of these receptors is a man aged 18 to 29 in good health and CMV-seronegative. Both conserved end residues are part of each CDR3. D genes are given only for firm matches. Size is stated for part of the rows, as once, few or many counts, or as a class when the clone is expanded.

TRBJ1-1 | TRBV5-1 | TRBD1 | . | TGCGCCAGCAGCGCCCTGACAGGGGGTTGGACTGAAGCTTTCTTT | CASSALTGGWTEAFF
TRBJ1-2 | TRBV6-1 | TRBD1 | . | TGTGCCAGCAGTAAAGCCGGGACAGGGAACTATGGCTACACCTTC | CASSKAGTGNYGYTF
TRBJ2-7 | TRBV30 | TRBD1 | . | TGTGCCTGGACACGAGGACAGGGACCCTACGAGCAGTACTTC | CAWTRGQGPYEQYF
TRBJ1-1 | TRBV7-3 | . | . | TGTGCCAGCAGCTTAGGGTCACCGGGTAACACTGAAGCTTTCTTT | CASSLGSPGNTEAFF
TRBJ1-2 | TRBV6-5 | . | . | TGTGCCAGCAGTCAGACACAGCTTAACTATGGCTACACCTTC | CASSQTQLNYGYTF
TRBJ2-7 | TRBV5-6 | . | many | TGTGCCAGCAGCTGGGAGACAGGATCGGGGGAGCAGTACTTC | CASSWETGSGEQYF
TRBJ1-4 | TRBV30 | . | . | TGTGCCTGGAGTGTAGGAGGGGCCGCACGAAAACTGTTTTTT | CAWSVGGAARKLFF
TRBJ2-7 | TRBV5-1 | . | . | TGCGCCAGCAGGAATAACGGACAGTTGTACTTC | CASRNNGQLYF
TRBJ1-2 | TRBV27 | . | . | TGTGCCAGCAGTTTAAGAAGACAGAACTATGGCTACACCTTC | CASSLRRQNYGYTF
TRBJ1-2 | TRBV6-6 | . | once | TGTGCCAGCAGTTTGGGTCCCTCAGAGGGTTACACCTTC | CASSLGPSEGYTF
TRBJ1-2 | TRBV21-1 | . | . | TGTGCCAGCAGCCGAAAGGAGCCACAGGGACCCCACTATGGCTACACCTTC | CASSRKEPQGPHYGYTF
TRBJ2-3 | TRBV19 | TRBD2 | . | TGTGCCAGTAGTATAGGGCCCATAGCGGGAGCTCGCACAGATACGCAGTATTTT | CASSIGPIAGARTDTQYF
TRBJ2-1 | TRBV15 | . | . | TGTGCCACCAGCAGAGATCCGAGAGGTCGGAACAATGAGCAGTTCTTC | CATSRDPRGRNNEQFF
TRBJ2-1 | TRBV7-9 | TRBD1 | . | TGTGCCAGCAGCTCGGGACAGGGGAGCTCCTACAATGAGCAGTTCTTC | CASSSGQGSSYNEQFF
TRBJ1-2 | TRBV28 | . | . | TGTGCCAGCAGTCTATCGCGGGGTAGGCGCTACACCTTC | CASSLSRGRRYTF
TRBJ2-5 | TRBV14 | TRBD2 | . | TGTGCCAGCAGCCAAGATCATACCTCGCTAGTCTTTAGCGGGGAGACCCAGTACTTC | CASSQDHTSLVFSGETQYF
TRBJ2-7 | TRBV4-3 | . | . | TGCGCCAGCAGCCAAGGTGTGGGACACTCCTACGAGCAGTACTTC | CASSQGVGHSYEQYF
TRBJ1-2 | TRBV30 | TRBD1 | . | TGTGCCTGGATCCCAGTCGGGACAGGGGTACGCTACACCTTC | CAWIPVGTGVRYTF
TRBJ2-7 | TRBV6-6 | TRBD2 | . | TGTGCCAGCAGTGGTACTAGCGGGAGTGTCTACGAGCAGTACTTC | CASSGTSGSVYEQYF
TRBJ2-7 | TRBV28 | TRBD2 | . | TGTGCCAGCAGCCCCGGGACTAACTACGAGCAGTACTTC | CASSPGTNYEQYF
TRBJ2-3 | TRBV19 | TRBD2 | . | TGTGCCAGTAGTATCTTTCGTGGTAGCGGGGGTACAGATACGCAGTATTTT | CASSIFRGSGGTDTQYF
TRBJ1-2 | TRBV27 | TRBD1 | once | TGTGCCAGCAGTTTATTAGGACCGCCGGGACAGGGATATGGCTACACCTTC | CASSLLGPPGQGYGYTF
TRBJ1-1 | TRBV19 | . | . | TGTGCCAGTAGTCGCCGGGGAGCTGAAGCTTTCTTT | CASSRRGAEAFF
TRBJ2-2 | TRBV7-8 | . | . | TGTGCCAGCAGCCCCTGGTACCGGGGGGCTAGCGGAGACACCGGGGAGCTGTTTTTT | CASSPWYRGASGDTGELFF
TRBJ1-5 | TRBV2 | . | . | TGTGCCAGCAGGGTCCAGGGGAATCAGCCCCAGCATTTT | CASRVQGNQPQHF
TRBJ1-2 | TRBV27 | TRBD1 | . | TGTGCCAGCAGTTCAGACCGGACAGGGACGGGCTACACCTTC | CASSSDRTGTGYTF